The subject of this entry is one T cell receptor (beta chain). Trimming took 2 bases from V and 4 from J; bases not matched to a gene: 4. CDR1 and CDR2 (germline): SNHLY, FYNNEI. The CDR3 is 14 amino acids. Per the authors' pipeline: The assay estimated nucleated cells by amplifying reference gene primers. Method: immunoSEQ multiplex PCR; TCRdb's copy keeps in-frame clones and lacks some. Clonal size and the V and J genes are those of that table, whereas D and trimming came from the DNA. The repertoire holds around 200,000 clones, less than 85% seen once, with about 7% in the top ten. This record belongs to a study of blood T cell repertoires in COVID-19.

The source is a human donor in a cohort sampled during active COVID-19. Sample: peripheral blood. The chain is built from TRBV2 and TRBJ1-2; TRBD1 matches at 7 bases. CDR3 region: CASSELPGGYGYTF. DNA for the CDR3: TGTGCCAGCAGTGAACTGCCAGGGGGCTATGGCTACACCTTC.